Detailed here is one T cell receptor (beta chain). Its matching antigen is unknown. PCR used 60 Vbeta primers and 13 Jbeta primers. Generated by immunoSEQ multiplex PCR, the TCRdb table keeps only in-frame clones and is missing some. The data contain roughly 200,000 clones, 70% to 85% of them singletons. V lost 2 bases to trimming and J lost 0 bases, with 5 bases between them. This CDR3 is 14 amino acids long. Germline CDR1 and CDR2: SGHNT and YYREEE (reference sequence). The data were obtained in a study of cytomegalovirus exposure and HLA in healthy donors. Findings of the study overall: According to the study, around 160 TCR beta chains were cytomegalovirus-associated.

The TCR originated in a middle-aged man in good health and CMV-seropositive. The V and J genes are TRBV5-4 and TRBJ1-4; D remains unclear. Sequencing was performed on PBMCs. CDR3 loop: CASSFSSTNEKLFF. The CDR3 DNA is TGTGCCAGCAGCTTTTCCTCAACTAATGAAAAACTGTTTTTT.